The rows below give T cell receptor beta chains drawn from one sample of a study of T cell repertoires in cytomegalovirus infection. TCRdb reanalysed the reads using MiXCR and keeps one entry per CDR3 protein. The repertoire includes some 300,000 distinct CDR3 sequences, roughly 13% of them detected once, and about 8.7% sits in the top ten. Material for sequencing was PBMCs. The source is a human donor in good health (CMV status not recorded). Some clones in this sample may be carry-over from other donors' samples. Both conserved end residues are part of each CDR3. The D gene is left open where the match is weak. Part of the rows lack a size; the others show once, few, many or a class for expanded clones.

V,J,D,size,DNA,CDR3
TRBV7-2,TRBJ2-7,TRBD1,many,TGTGCCAGCAGCCAAGGGGCCCTGGGACAGGGGGCGAGAAACGAGCAGTACTTC,CASSQGALGQGARNEQYF
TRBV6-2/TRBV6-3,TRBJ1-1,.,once,TGTGCCAGCAGGGAGGCAGGCAAGAACACTGAAGCTTTCTTT,CASREAGKNTEAFF
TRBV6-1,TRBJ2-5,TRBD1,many,TGTGCCAGCAGCCAACTACAGGGGAACGCGGAGACCCAGTACTTC,CASSQLQGNAETQYF
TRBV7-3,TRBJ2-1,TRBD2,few,TGTGCCAGCAGCTTAATCGGAGGACTAGCGTATAATGAGCAGTTCTTC,CASSLIGGLAYNEQFF
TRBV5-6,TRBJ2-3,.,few,TGTGCCAGCAGCTTGGCCCCGAAAGATACGCAGTATTTT,CASSLAPKDTQYF
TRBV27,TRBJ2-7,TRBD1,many,TGTGCCAGCAGTTCCCACACACGAATCTCGGGACAGGGGGTTAGGGTGGGCGAGCAGTACTTC,CASSSHTRISGQGVRVGEQYF
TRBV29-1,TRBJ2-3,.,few,TGCAGCGTTGCAGGCAGGGGTGGCACAGATACGCAGTATTTT,CSVAGRGGTDTQYF
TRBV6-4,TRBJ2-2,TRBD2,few,TGTGCCAGCAGTGCACTAGCGGGAGCCAACACCGGGGAGCTGTTTTTT,CASSALAGANTGELFF
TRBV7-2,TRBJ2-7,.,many,TGTGCCAGCAGCAGCGACGAATTTGGGGCCTACGAGCAGTACTTC,CASSSDEFGAYEQYF
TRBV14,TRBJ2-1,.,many,TGTGCCAGCAGCCCCCGACAGTTCAATGAGCAGTTCTTC,CASSPRQFNEQFF
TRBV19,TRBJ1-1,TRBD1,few,TGTGCCAGTAGTACCCGAGGGACAGGGGGCTACAACACTGAAGCTTTCTTT,CASSTRGTGGYNTEAFF
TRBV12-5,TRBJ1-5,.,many,TGTGCTAGTGGTTTGGACCCCAGGGTAGGTGGTCAGCCCCAGCATTTT,CASGLDPRVGGQPQHF
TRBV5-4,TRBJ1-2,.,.,TGTGCCAGCAGCACGTCGGCGGGAACGAACCTCCTCTTC,CASSTSAGTNLLF
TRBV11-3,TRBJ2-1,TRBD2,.,TGTGCCAGCAGCCCTATGGGGACTAGCGGGAAGAATGAGCAGTTCTTC,CASSPMGTSGKNEQFF
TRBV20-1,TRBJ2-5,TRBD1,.,TGCAGTGCAAACCGGGACAGGGGGCGCAGGGAAGAGACCCAGTACTTC,CSANRDRGRREETQYF
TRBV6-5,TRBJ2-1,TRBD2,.,TGTGCCAGCAGGGAGAGTCAATGGGGAGGGTCCAATGAGCAGTTCTTC,CASRESQWGGSNEQFF
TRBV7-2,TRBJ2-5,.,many,TGTGCCAGCAGCTTGGAGCCAACCCAAGAGACCCAGTACTTC,CASSLEPTQETQYF
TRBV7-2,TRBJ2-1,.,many,TGTGCCAGCAGCCCCCCCCGGGCCTACAATGAGCAGTTCTTC,CASSPPRAYNEQFF
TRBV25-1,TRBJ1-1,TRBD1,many,TGTGCCAGCAGTGAAGTACAGGGGGCGCGGGGGGCTTTCTTT,CASSEVQGARGAFF
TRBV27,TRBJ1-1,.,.,TGTGCCAGCATGAGGGGACTTGAAGCTTTCTTT,CASMRGLEAFF
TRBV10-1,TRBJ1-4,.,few,TGCGCCAGCACCGCAACTAATGAAAAACTGTTTTTT,CASTATNEKLFF
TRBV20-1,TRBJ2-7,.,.,TGCAGTGCTAGCGGTTCCCAGATCTACGAGCAGTACTTC,CSASGSQIYEQYF
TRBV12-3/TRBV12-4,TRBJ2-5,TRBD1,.,TGTGCCAGCAGGTACGACAGGGAAGAAGAGGCCCAGTACTTC,CASRYDREEEAQYF